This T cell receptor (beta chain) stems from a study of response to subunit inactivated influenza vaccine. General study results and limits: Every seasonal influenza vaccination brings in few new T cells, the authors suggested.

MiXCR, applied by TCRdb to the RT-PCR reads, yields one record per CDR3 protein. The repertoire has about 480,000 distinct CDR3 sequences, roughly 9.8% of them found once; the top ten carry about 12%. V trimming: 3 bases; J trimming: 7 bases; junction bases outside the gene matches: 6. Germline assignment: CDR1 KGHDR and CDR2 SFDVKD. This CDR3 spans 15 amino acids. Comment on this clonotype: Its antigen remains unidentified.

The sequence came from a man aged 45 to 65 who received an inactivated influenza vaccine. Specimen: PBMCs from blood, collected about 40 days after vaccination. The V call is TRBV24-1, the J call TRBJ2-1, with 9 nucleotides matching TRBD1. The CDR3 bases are TGTGCCACCAGTGATATCCGGGACAGGGAAAATGAGCAGTTCTTC. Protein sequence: CATSDIRDRENEQFF.